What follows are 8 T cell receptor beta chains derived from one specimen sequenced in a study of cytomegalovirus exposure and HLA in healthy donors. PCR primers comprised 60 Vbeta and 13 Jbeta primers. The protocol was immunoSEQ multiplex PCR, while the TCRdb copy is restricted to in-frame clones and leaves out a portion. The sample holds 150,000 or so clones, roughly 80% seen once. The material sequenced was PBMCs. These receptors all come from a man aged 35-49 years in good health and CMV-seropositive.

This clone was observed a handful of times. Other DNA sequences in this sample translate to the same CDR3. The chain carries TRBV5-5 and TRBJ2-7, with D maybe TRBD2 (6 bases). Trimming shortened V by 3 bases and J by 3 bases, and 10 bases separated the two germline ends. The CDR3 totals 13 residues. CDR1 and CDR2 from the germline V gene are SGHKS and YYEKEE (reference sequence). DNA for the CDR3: TGTGCCAGCAGCTCGGGGGATAGCTACGAGCAGTACTTC. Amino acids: CASSSGDSYEQYF.

DNA for the CDR3: TGCGCCAGCAGCTACCGACTAGCGGGAGGGAGCACAGATACGCAGTATTTT. This translates into CASSYRLAGGSTDTQYF. V is TRBV5-1 and J is TRBJ2-3; 14 nucleotides align to TRBD2. Looked up from germline, CDR1 is SGHRS and CDR2 is YFSETQ. After removal of 3 bases from V and 0 bases from J, the junction contained 3 bases not matched to a gene. The CDR3 contains 17 residues.

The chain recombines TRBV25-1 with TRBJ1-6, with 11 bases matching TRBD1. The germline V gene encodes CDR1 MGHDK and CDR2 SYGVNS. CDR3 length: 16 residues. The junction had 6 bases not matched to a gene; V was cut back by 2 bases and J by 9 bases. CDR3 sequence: CASSEAGTGGRSPLHF. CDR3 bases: TGTGCCAGCAGTGAAGCCGGGACAGGGGGACGTTCACCCCTCCACTTT.

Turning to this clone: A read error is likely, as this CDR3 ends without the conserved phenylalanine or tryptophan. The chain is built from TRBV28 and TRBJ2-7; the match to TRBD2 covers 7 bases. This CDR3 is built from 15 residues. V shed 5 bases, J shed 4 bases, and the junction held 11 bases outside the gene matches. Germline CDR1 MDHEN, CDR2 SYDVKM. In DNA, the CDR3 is TGTGCCAGCAGTCCCTCACCGGGACTAACTTACGAGCAGTACCTC. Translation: CASSPSPGLTYEQYL.

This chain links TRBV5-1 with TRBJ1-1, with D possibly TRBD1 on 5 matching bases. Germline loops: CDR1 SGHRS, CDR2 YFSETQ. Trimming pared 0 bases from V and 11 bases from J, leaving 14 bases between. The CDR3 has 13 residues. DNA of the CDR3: TGCGCCAGCAGCTTGGCTGGGGCACGGGAGGCTTTCTTT. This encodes CASSLAGAREAFF.

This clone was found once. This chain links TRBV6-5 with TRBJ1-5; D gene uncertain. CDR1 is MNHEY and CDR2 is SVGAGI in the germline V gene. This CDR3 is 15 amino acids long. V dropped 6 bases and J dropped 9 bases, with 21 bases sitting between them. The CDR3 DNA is TGTGCCAGCAGCCACTCGGCCCAGGCCGCGGGGCCCCAGCATTTT. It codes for CASSHSAQAAGPQHF.

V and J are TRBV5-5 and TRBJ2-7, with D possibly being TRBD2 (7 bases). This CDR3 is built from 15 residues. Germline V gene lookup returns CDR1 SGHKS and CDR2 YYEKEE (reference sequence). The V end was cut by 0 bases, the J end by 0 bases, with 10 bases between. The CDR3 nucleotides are TGTGCCAGCAGCTTGGGCGGGGGCCTCTCCTACGAGCAGTACTTC. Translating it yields CASSLGGGLSYEQYF.

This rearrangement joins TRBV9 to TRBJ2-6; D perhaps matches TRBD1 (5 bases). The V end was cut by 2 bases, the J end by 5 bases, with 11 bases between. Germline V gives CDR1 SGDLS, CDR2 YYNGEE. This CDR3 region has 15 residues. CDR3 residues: CASSVLPDRANVLTF. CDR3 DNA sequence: TGTGCCAGCAGCGTTTTGCCGGACAGGGCCAACGTCCTGACTTTC.